This passage covers 19 T cell receptor beta chains from one sample sequenced in a study of cytomegalovirus exposure and HLA in healthy donors. A multiplex PCR was run with 60 Vbeta primers and 13 Jbeta primers. Repertoires were generated with immunoSEQ multiplex PCR, while TCRdb's copy carries only in-frame clones and drops some. The sample includes 250,000 to 350,000 clones, 75% to 90% of them seen just once. Sequenced input: PBMCs. Every receptor here comes from a girl aged 2-10 years in good health and CMV-seronegative.

The chain couples TRBV2 to TRBJ1-2; tentative D call: TRBD1 (6 bases). CDR1 and CDR2 from the germline V gene are SNHLY and FYNNEI. Between the trimmed V and J ends, which lost 2 bases and 3 bases, there was a span of 13 bases. CDR3 length equals 15 residues. In DNA form, the CDR3 reads TGTGCCAGCAGTGAACGGCAGGGGAACTACTATGGCTACACCTTC. Residues: CASSERQGNYYGYTF. Full variable domain (remainder filled in from reference TRBV2 and TRBJ1-2): EPEVTQTPSHQVTQMGQEVILRCVPISNHLYFYWYRQILGQKVEFLVSFYNNEISEKSEIFDDQFSVERPDGSNFTLKIRSTKLEDSAMYFCASSERQGNYYGYTFGSGTRLTVV.

The gene calls are TRBV6-6 and TRBJ2-4; no reliable D call. CDR1 and CDR2 from the germline V gene are MNHNY and SVGAGI (reference sequence). This CDR3 is 13 amino acids long. Deletions cut 7 bases from V and 8 bases from J, with 15 bases between. CDR3 sequence (DNA): TGTGCCAGCACTGACTTGTCCCCCCACATTCAGTACTTC. It codes for CASTDLSPHIQYF.

The gene calls are TRBV29-1 and TRBJ2-1; possible D gene TRBD2, 6 bases. Germline-derived CDR1 and CDR2 are SQVTM and ANQGSEA. This CDR3 has 12 residues. The V gene lost 6 bases and the J gene lost 4 bases, with 10 bases spanning the gap. The CDR3 protein is CSVGGSYNEQFF. CDR3 coding DNA: TGCAGCGTGGGGGGATCATACAATGAGCAGTTCTTC.

The rearrangement uses TRBV2 and TRBJ1-1; a weak D match, TRBD1 (6 bases). The CDR3 loop spans 14 amino acids. V shed 5 bases and J shed 4 bases, with 14 bases lying between them. The germline CDR1 and CDR2 sequences are SNHLY and FYNNEI. The CDR3 nucleotides read TGTGCCAGCAGTAGCATGCAACAGGGCACTGAAGCTTTCTTT. It encodes CASSSMQQGTEAFF.

The chain combines TRBV5-4 with TRBJ2-3, with 14 bases matching TRBD2. The trim removed 4 bases at V and 6 bases at J, leaving 13 bases unmatched. CDR1 and CDR2 (germline): SGHNT, YYREEE (reference sequence). The CDR3 has 18 residues. CDR3 amino acids: CASSPGLAGDGPTDTQYF. The CDR3 nucleotides read TGTGCCAGCAGCCCGGGACTAGCGGGGGACGGCCCTACGGATACGCAGTATTTT.

This clone has only a few counts. The chain recombines TRBV29-1 with TRBJ2-1, with 9 nucleotides matching TRBD2. The J segment lost 8 bases and the V segment lost 4 bases, leaving 9 bases of the junction unmatched. The CDR3 has 14 amino acids. The V gene's germline CDR1 is SQVTM and CDR2 ANQGSEA. The CDR3 region has the DNA TGCAGCGTTGGAGCCGGCGGGAGGGCCTATGAGCAGTTCTTC. Translation gives CSVGAGGRAYEQFF.

As DNA, the CDR3 is TGTGCCAGCAGCCCCTTTTTGAATGAGCAGTTCTTC. Residues: CASSPFLNEQFF. The V gene is TRBV7-9, the J gene TRBJ2-1; D gene unclear. The CDR3 is 12 residues long. The germline V gene has CDR1 SEHNR and CDR2 FQNEAQ (reference sequence). The V gene lost 5 bases and the J gene lost 7 bases, with 9 bases spanning the gap.

V gene TRBV4-2 combines with J gene TRBJ2-6, with D perhaps matching TRBD1 (5 bases). The CDR3 length is 19 residues. Germline V gene lookup returns CDR1 LGHNA and CDR2 YNFKEQ. The V end lost 2 bases, the J end lost 0 bases, and 17 bases lay between the germline ends. In DNA, the CDR3 is TGTGCCAGCAGCCAATATCAGGGCCACCCCTTCTCTGGGGCCAACGTCCTGACTTTC. It is translated as CASSQYQGHPFSGANVLTF.

The CDR3 protein is CASSDTAGHAFFEQYF. CDR3 in DNA: TGTGCCAGCAGTGATACGGCGGGCCACGCCTTCTTTGAGCAGTACTTC. The gene calls are TRBV25-1 and TRBJ2-7; D possibly corresponds to TRBD2 (5 bases). The germline V gene encodes CDR1 MGHDK and CDR2 SYGVNS. The CDR3 sequence is 16 residues long. V was cut by 3 bases and J by 7 bases, with 22 bases left in between.

The gene calls are TRBV4-1 and TRBJ1-6, with 8 nucleotides matching TRBD1. CDR1 and CDR2 from the germline V gene are MGHRA and YSYEKL. The CDR3 runs 17 residues. Germline trimming cut 2 bases from V and 9 bases from J; bases unmatched to any gene: 12. CDR3 in amino acids: CASSQPGTGRGGSPLHF. The CDR3 DNA is TGCGCCAGCAGCCAACCCGGGACAGGTCGAGGGGGTTCACCCCTCCACTTT.

The CDR3 reads CASSQDLVRGSHNEKLFF. In nucleotides, the CDR3 is TGCGCCAGCAGCCAAGATCTCGTCCGAGGGTCTCATAATGAAAAACTGTTTTTT. The chain employs TRBV4-1 and TRBJ1-4, with D hard to call. Germline CDR1 reads MGHRA; CDR2 reads YSYEKL. V was cut by 0 bases and J by 4 bases, with 18 bases left in between. The CDR3 runs 18 residues.

This sequence joins TRBV5-4 and TRBJ2-1, with TRBD1 matching 7 bases. The CDR3 is made up of 19 amino acids. Germline V CDR1 and CDR2: SGHNT, YYREEE (reference sequence). V shed 0 bases and J 14 bases; nucleotides not matched to a gene: 26. The DNA of the CDR3 is TGTGCCAGCAGCTTGGTAGTTCACGGCCCCGGGACAGCAGGTGTTGTTGAGTTCTTC. Its translation: CASSLVVHGPGTAGVVEFF. Using reference TRBV5-4 and TRBJ2-1 for the parts outside the CDR3, the full variable domain is ETGVTQSPTHLIKTRGQQVTLRCSSQSGHNTVSWYQQALGQGPQFIFQYYREEENGRGNFPPRFSGLQFPNYSSELNVNALELDDSALYLCASSLVVHGPGTAGVVEFFGPGTRLTVL.

The chain carries TRBV5-6 and TRBJ1-1, with D tentatively TRBD1 (6 bases). V was cut by 4 bases and J by 10 bases, with 14 bases left in between. Germline V CDR1 and CDR2: SGHDT, YYEEEE. The CDR3 runs 12 residues. The CDR3 nucleotides read TGTGCCAGCAGCCCTGGGGGCTCTGGAGCTTTCTTT. Amino acid sequence: CASSPGGSGAFF.

This clone was seen only once. The chain employs TRBV4-1 and TRBJ2-7, with no clear D. The V end lost 1 base, the J end lost 5 bases, and 18 bases lay between the germline ends. The CDR3 loop spans 16 amino acids. Germline V CDR1 and CDR2: MGHRA, YSYEKL. CDR3 nucleotide sequence: TGCGCCAGCAGCCAAGTGTGGATTCTAGTTAGTCACGAGCAGTACTTC. Its protein is CASSQVWILVSHEQYF.

A few counts support this clone. The gene calls are TRBV7-3 and TRBJ2-1, with D tentatively TRBD1 (6 bases). Germline V gives CDR1 SGHTA, CDR2 FQGTGA. This CDR3 contains 15 residues. V was clipped by 1 base and J by 8 bases, with 15 bases between them. The chain's CDR3 is CASSLNRVGYDEQFF. For the CDR3, the DNA is TGTGCCAGCAGCTTAAACAGGGTAGGGTACGATGAGCAGTTCTTC.

The chain is built from TRBV6-4 and TRBJ1-2, with 7 bases that match TRBD1. V shed 2 bases and J 6 bases; nucleotides not matched to a gene: 6. This CDR3 spans 14 amino acids. The V gene's germline CDR1 is MRHNA and CDR2 SNTAGT. The CDR3 DNA is TGTGCCAGCAGTGACAACAGGGGAGAAGATGGCTACACCTTC. This gives the protein CASSDNRGEDGYTF.

This clone appeared once. The rearrangement links TRBV27 to TRBJ1-4; 8 nucleotides align to TRBD1. This CDR3 region has 15 residues. After removal of 3 bases from V and 7 bases from J, the junction contained 7 bases not matched to a gene. Germline V gene lookup returns CDR1 MNHEY and CDR2 SMNVEV (reference sequence). CDR3 sequence (DNA): TGTGCCAGCAGTTTGGGACAGGCCGTAGGTGAAAAACTGTTTTTT. Its translation: CASSLGQAVGEKLFF.

The chain joins TRBV10-3 to TRBJ1-4; 8 bases are shared with TRBD1. Germline V gene sequence: CDR1 ENHRY, CDR2 SYGVKD. The CDR3 runs 13 residues. V dropped 8 bases and J dropped 3; count of bases not matched to a gene: 2. CDR3 coding DNA: TGTGCCATCGGACAGGGAGCTAATGAAAAACTGTTTTTT. This gives the protein CAIGQGANEKLFF.

This sequence joins TRBV30 and TRBJ2-7; 10 bases are a match to TRBD1. Trimming took 0 bases from V and 1 from J; bases not matched to a gene: 9. Looked up from germline, CDR1 is GTSNPN and CDR2 is SVGIG (reference sequence). This CDR3 region has 17 residues. CDR3 DNA: TGTGCCTGGAGTGTTGAAGGATGGGGACAGGGGTCCTACGAGCAGTACTTC. This gives the protein CAWSVEGWGQGSYEQYF.